The clone carrying this T cell receptor (beta chain) was seen many times. Its target is not known. The CDR3 has 15 amino acids. CDR1 LGHNA and CDR2 YSLEER come from the germline V gene. Trimming took off 0 bases at V and 6 bases at J, with 13 bases between the two ends. This sample stems from a study of T cells after yellow fever vaccination. Overall study findings and caveats: Weaker, the secondary response had a peak occurring faster, on day 5 versus 15.

Via MiXCR, TCRdb re-called the 5' RACE reads, giving one row per CDR3 protein. Of around 360,000 distinct CDR3 sequences listed, 11% are singletons. This clonotype was obtained from a man in his late teens or twenties who received the YFV17D yellow fever vaccine. This sequence joins TRBV4-3 and TRBJ2-3; D remains ambiguous. This specimen was PBMCs, taken on the day of the first yellow fever vaccination. The CDR3: CASSQEGRAHDTQYF. The CDR3 coding sequence is TGCGCCAGCAGCCAAGAAGGGCGCGCACACGATACGCAGTATTTT.